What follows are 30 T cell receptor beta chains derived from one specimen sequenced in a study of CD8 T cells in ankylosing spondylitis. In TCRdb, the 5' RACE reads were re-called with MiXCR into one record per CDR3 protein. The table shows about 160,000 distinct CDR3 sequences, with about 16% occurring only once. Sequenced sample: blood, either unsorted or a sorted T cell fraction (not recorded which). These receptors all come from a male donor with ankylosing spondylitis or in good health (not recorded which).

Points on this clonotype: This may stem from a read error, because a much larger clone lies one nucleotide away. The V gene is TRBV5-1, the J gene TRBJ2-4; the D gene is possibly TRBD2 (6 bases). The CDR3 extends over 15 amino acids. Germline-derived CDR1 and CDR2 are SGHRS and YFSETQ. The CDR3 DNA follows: TGCACCAGCAGCTTGGCAAGGAGGGGCGAAAACATTCAGTACTTC. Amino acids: CTSSLARRGENIQYF. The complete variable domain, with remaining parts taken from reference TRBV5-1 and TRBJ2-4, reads KAGVTQTPRYLIKTRGQQVTLSCSPISGHRSVSWYQQTPGQGLQFLFEYFSETQRNKGNFPGRFSGRQFSNSRSEMNVSTLELGDSALYLCTSSLARRGENIQYFGAGTRLSVL.

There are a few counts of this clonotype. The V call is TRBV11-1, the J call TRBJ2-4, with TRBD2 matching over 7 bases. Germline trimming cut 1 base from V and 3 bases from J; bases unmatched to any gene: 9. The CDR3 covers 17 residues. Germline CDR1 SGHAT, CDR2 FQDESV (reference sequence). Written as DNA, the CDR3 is TGTGCCAGCAGCTTAGTTGGTGAGCGGGGCGGCAAAAACATTCAGTACTTC. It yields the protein CASSLVGERGGKNIQYF.

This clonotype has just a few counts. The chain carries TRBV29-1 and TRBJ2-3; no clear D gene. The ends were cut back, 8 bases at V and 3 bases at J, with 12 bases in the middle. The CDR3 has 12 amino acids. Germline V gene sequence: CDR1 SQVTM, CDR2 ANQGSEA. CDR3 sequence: CSTTRSTDTQYF. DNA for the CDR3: TGCAGCACGACCCGGTCAACAGATACGCAGTATTTT.

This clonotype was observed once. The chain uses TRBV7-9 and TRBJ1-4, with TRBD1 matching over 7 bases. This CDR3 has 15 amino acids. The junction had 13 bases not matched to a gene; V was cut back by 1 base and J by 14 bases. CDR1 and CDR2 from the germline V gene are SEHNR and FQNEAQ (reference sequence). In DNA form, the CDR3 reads TGTGCCAGCAGCTTAGGCTCGGGACAGATCCTGCGGCTGTTTTTT. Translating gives CASSLGSGQILRLFF. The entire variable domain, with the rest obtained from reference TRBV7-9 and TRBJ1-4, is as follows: DTGVSQNPRHKITKRGQNVTFRCDPISEHNRLYWYRQTLGQGPEFLTYFQNEAQLEKSRLLSDRFSAERPKGSFSTLEIQRTEQGDSAMYLCASSLGSGQILRLFFGSGTQLSVL.

The CDR3 coding sequence is TGTGCCAGCAGCGTAGATGGGACAGCCTACAATGAGCAGTTCTTC. Translation: CASSVDGTAYNEQFF. The chain uses TRBV9 and TRBJ2-1; TRBD1 agrees at 7 bases. The CDR3 extends over 15 amino acids. V shed 0 bases and J 2 bases; nucleotides not matched to a gene: 2. The germline gives CDR1 SGDLS, CDR2 YYNGEE.

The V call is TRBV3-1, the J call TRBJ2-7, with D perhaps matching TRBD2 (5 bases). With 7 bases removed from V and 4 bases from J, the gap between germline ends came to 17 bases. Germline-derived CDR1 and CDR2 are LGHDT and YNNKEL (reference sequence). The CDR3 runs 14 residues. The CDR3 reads CASNQDFGKYEQYF. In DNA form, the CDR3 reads TGTGCCAGCAACCAGGACTTTGGGAAATACGAGCAGTACTTC.

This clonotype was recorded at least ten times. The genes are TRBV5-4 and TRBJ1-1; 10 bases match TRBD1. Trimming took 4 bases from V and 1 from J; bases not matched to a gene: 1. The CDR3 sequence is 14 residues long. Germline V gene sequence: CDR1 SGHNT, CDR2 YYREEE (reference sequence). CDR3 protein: CASSRTGGNTEAFF. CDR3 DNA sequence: TGTGCCAGCAGCAGGACAGGGGGGAACACTGAAGCTTTCTTT.

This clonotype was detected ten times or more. CDR3 DNA sequence: TGTGCCATCAGTGAGTTCAGGACTCCCACCGGGGAGCTGTTTTTT. Amino acids: CAISEFRTPTGELFF. The rearrangement links TRBV10-3 to TRBJ2-2; possibly TRBD2 for D (5 bases). Trimming stripped 1 base from V and 4 bases from J, with 10 bases between. Per the germline V gene, CDR1 is ENHRY and CDR2 is SYGVKD. CDR3 length: 15 amino acids.

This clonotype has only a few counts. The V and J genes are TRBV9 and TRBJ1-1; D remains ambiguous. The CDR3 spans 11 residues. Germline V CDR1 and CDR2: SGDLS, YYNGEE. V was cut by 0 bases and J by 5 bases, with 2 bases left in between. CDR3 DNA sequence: TGTGCCAGCAGCGTAGTTACTGAAGCTTTCTTT. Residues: CASSVVTEAFF.

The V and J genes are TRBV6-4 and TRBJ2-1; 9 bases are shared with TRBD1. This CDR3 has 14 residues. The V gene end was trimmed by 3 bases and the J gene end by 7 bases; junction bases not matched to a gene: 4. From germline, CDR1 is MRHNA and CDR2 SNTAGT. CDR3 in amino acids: CASSEQGARNEQFF. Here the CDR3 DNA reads TGTGCCAGCAGTGAACAGGGGGCGCGGAATGAGCAGTTCTTC.

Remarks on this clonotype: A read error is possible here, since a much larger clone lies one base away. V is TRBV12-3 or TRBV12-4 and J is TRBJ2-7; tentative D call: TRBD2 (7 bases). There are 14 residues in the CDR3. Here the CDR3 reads CVSSFGGGDYEQYF. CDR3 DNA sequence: TGTGTCAGCAGTTTTGGGGGGGGCGATTACGAGCAGTACTTC.

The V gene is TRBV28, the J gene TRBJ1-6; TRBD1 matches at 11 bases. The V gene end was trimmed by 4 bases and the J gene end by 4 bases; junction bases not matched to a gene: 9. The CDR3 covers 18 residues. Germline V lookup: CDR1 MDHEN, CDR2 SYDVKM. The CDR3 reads CASSSGQGGSEYNSPLHF. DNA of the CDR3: TGTGCCAGCAGTTCGGGACAGGGGGGTAGTGAGTATAATTCACCCCTCCACTTT.

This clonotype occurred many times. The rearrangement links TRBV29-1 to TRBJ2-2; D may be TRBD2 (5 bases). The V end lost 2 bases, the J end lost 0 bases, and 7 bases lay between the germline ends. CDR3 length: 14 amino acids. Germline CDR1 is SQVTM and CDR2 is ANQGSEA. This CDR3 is CSVEPGTNTGELFF. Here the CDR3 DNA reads TGCAGCGTTGAACCCGGGACGAACACCGGGGAGCTGTTTTTT.

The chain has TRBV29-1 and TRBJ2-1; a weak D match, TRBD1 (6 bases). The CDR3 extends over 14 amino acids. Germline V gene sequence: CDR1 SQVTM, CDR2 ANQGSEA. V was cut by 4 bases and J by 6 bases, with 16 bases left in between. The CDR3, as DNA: TGCAGCGTTGGCAGGGGAGTAAGAATCAATGAGCAGTTCTTC. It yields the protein CSVGRGVRINEQFF.

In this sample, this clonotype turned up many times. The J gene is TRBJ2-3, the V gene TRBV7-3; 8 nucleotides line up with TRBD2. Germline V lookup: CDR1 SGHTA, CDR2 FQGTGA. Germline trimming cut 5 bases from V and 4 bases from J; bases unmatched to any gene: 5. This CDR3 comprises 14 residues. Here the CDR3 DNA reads TGTGCCAGCAGCCCCGGGACTAGTTCAGATACGCAGTATTTT. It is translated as CASSPGTSSDTQYF.

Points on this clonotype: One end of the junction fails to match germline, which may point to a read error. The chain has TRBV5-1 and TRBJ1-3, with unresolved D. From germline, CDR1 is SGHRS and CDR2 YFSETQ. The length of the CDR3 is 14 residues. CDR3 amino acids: CTSSLGSSGNTIYF. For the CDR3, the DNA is TGCACCAGCAGCTTGGGGAGCTCTGGAAACACCATATATTTT.

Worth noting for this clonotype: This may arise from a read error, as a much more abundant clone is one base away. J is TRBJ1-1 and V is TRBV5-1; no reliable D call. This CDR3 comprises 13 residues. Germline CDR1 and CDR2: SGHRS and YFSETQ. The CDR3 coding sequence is TGCGCCAGCAGCCCCCCGACGAACACTGAAGCTTCCTTT. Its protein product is CASSPPTNTEASF. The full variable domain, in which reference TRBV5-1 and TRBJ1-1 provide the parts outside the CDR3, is KAGVTQTPRYLIKTRGQQVTLSCSPISGHRSVSWYQQTPGQGLQFLFEYFSETQRNKGNFPGRFSGRQFSNSRSEMNVSTLELGDSALYLCASSPPTNTEASFGQGTRLTVV.

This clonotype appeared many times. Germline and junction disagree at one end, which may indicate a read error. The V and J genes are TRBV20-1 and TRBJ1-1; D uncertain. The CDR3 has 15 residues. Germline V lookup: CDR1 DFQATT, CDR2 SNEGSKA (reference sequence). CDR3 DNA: TGCAGTGCTAGTGGATCCCTTATGATGAACGCTGAAGCTTTCTTT. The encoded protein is CSASGSLMMNAEAFF.

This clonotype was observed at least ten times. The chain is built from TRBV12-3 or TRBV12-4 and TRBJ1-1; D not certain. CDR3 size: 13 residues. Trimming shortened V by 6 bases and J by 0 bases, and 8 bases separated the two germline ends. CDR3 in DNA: TGTGCCAGCAGGGACGATTTGAACACTGAAGCTTTCTTT. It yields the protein CASRDDLNTEAFF.

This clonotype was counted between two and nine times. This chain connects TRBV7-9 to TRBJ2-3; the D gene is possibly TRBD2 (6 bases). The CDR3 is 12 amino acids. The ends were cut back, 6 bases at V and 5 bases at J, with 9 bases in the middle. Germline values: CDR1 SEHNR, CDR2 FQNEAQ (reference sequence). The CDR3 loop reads CASRSSVDTQYF. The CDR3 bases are TGTGCCAGCAGATCTAGCGTAGATACGCAGTATTTT.

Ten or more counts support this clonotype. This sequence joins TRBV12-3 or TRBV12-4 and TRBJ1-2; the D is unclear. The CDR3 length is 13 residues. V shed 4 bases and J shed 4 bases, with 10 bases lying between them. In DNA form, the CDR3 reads TGTGCCAGCAGTTCCCGGGCCTCCTATGGCTACACCTTC. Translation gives CASSSRASYGYTF.

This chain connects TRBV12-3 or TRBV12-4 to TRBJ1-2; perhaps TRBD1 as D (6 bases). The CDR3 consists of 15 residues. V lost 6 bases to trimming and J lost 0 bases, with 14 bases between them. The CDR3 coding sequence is TGTGCCAGCAGCATACCCTGGGGGCCTAACTATGGCTACACCTTC. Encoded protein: CASSIPWGPNYGYTF.

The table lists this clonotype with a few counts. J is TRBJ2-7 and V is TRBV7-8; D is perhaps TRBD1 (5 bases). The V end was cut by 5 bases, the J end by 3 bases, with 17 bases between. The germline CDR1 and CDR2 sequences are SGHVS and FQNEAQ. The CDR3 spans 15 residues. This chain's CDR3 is CASSPGMGQGYEQYF. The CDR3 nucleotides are TGTGCCAGCAGCCCAGGAATGGGGCAGGGCTACGAGCAGTACTTC.

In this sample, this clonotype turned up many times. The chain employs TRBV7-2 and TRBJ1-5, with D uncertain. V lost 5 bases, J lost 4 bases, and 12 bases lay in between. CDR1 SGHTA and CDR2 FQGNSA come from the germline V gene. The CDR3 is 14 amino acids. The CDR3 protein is CASSPNLGNQPQHF. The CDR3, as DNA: TGTGCCAGCAGCCCCAATCTGGGGAATCAGCCCCAGCATTTT. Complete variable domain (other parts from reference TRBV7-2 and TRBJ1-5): GAGVSQSPSNKVTEKGKDVELRCDPISGHTALYWYRQSLGQGLEFLIYFQGNSAPDKSGLPSDRFSAERTGGSVSTLTIQRTQQEDSAVYLCASSPNLGNQPQHFGDGTRLSIL.

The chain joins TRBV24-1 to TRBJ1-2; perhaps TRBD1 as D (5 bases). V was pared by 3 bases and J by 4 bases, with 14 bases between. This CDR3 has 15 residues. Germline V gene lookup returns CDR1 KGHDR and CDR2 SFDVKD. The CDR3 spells CATSDTSDSVYGYTF. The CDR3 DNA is TGTGCCACCAGTGATACCTCCGACAGCGTCTATGGCTACACCTTC.

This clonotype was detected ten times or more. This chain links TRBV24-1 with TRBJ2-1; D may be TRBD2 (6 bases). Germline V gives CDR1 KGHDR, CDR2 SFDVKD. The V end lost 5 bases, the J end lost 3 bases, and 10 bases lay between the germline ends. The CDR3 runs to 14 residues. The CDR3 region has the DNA TGTGCCACCAGTGGACTTAGCGGCTACAATGAGCAGTTCTTC. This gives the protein CATSGLSGYNEQFF.

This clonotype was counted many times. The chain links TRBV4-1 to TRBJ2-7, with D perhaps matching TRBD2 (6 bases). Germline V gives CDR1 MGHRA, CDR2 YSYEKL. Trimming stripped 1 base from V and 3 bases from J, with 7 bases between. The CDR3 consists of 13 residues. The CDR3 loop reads CASSQGLVYEQYF. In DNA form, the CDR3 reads TGCGCCAGCAGCCAAGGACTAGTCTACGAGCAGTACTTC.

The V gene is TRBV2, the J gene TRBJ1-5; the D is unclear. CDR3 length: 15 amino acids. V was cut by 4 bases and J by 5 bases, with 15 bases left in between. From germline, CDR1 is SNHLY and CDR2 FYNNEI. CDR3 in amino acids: CASSAGLGSDQPQHF. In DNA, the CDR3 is TGTGCCAGCAGTGCGGGCCTGGGCTCCGATCAGCCCCAGCATTTT.

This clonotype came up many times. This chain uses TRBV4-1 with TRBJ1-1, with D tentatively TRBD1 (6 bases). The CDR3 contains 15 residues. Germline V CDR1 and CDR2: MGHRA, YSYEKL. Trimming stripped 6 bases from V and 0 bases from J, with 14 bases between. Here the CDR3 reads CASRMEGGLNTEAFF. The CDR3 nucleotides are TGCGCCAGCAGGATGGAAGGGGGTCTGAACACTGAAGCTTTCTTT.

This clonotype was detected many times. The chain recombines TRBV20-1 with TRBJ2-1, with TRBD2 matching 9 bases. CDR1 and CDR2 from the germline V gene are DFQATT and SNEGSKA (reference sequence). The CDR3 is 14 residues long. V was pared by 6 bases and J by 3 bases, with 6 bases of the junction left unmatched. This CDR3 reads CSAPTSGFYNEQFF. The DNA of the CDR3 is TGCAGTGCGCCGACTAGCGGCTTCTACAATGAGCAGTTCTTC.